The sequence of this TCR beta chain was determined in a study of blood T cell repertoires in COVID-19. Study as a whole: Samples representing acute and convalescent COVID-19 were sourced from the United States, Italy and Spain. Sample material is recorded as cDNA or gDNA derived from T cells, B-cell-depleted T cells, or PBMCs.

Trimming removed 4 bases from V and 2 bases from J, with 5 bases in between. The CDR3 runs to 13 residues. From germline, CDR1 is MGHRA and CDR2 YSYEKL. In the original workflow: Counts of nucleated cells, estimated from reference gene primer amplification, were obtained. The data were produced by immunoSEQ multiplex PCR, yet TCRdb's version contains in-frame clones alone and is incomplete. Clonal size and the V and J genes are those of that table, whereas D and trimming came from the DNA. The table lists roughly 150,000 clones, approximately 84% of them singletons. The specimen was peripheral blood. This chain links TRBV4-1 with TRBJ2-2, with D uncertain. The TCR sequence derives from a woman older than 75 with acute or convalescent COVID-19. CDR3 in amino acids: CASSPHNTGELFF. As DNA, the CDR3 is TGCGCCAGCAGCCCCCATAACACCGGGGAGCTGTTTTTT.